The entry below gives a single T cell receptor beta chain sequence along with its context. Its antigen remains unknown. The data derive from a study of cytomegalovirus exposure and HLA in healthy donors. Points from the study as a whole: Later analysis revealed greater clonal expansion in HLA-associated TCR beta chains than in equally common others. Being productive about 87% or about 30% of the time was typical of most TCR beta V segments in an earlier analysis.

The study ran its PCR with 60 Vbeta and 13 Jbeta primers. Profiling relied on immunoSEQ multiplex PCR, and the TCRdb table lists in-frame clones only, not all of them. The table shows 150,000 to 200,000 clones, with approximately 81% occurring only once. Healthy bone marrow donors made up the donors. There were likely unrecorded immune exposures, though donors were nominally healthy when sampled. The sequence derives from a man in his fifties or sixties in good health and CMV-seropositive. Sequencing input: PBMCs.

CDR3 sequence: CASSLWGVGNSPLHF. Here the CDR3 DNA reads TGTGCCAGCAGCTTATGGGGGGTTGGTAATTCACCCCTCCACTTT. This rearrangement joins TRBV5-4 to TRBJ1-6, with D perhaps matching TRBD1 (5 bases). Germline values: CDR1 SGHNT, CDR2 YYREEE (reference sequence). The CDR3 is made up of 15 amino acids. Trimming cost V 2 bases and J 6 bases, with 12 bases left between them.